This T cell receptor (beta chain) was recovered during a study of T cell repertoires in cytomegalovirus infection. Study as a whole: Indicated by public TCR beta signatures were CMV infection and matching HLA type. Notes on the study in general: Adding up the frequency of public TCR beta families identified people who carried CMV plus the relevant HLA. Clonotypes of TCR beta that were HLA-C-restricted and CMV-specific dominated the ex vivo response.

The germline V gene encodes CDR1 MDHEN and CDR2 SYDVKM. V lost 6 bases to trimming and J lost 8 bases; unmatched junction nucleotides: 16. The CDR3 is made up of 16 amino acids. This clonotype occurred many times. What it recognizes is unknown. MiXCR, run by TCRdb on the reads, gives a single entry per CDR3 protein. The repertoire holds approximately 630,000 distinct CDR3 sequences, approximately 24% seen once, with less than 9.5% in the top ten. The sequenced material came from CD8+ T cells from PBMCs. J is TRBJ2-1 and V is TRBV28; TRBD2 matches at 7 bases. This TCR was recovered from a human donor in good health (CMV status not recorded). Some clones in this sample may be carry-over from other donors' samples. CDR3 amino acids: CASSSLQRGPGDEQFF. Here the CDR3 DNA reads TGTGCCAGCAGCTCCTTACAGCGGGGCCCCGGGGATGAGCAGTTCTTC.